The 27 T cell receptor beta chains reported below all come from one sample, sequenced in a study of blood T cell repertoires in COVID-19. Method: immunoSEQ multiplex PCR; TCRdb's copy keeps in-frame clones and lacks some. This sample has 150,000 to 200,000 clones; more than 65% occur once, and the top ten carry roughly 14%. Material: peripheral blood. These receptors were taken from a woman of 80 years or more with acute or convalescent COVID-19.

This rearrangement joins TRBV2 to TRBJ1-6; 8 bases are shared with TRBD1. V dropped 3 bases and J dropped 9; count of bases not matched to a gene: 7. CDR1 and CDR2 from the germline V gene are SNHLY and FYNNEI. The CDR3 runs to 15 residues. DNA of the CDR3: TGTGCCAGCAGTGACAGGGGGCGAGGGGGTTCACCCCTCCACTTT. Its translation: CASSDRGRGGSPLHF.

The chain links TRBV29-1 to TRBJ1-5; 8 bases agree with TRBD1. The CDR3 covers 13 residues. Per germline, CDR1 SQVTM and CDR2 ANQGSEA. After removal of 6 bases from V and 5 bases from J, the junction contained 6 bases not matched to a gene. This chain's CDR3 is CSVQGQGDQPQHF. CDR3 coding DNA: TGCAGCGTGCAAGGACAGGGCGATCAGCCCCAGCATTTT.

The chain is built from TRBV5-1 and TRBJ2-5, with TRBD2 matching over 10 bases. The V gene's germline CDR1 is SGHRS and CDR2 YFSETQ. This CDR3 comprises 16 residues. Unmatched junction bases numbered 8, after V lost 1 base and J lost 5 bases. CDR3 nucleotides: TGCGCCAGCAGCTTGCGCCCTAGCGGGGGCGGGGAGACCCAGTACTTC. Translating it yields CASSLRPSGGGETQYF.

This sequence joins TRBV19 and TRBJ1-5; D gene uncertain. The germline V gene encodes CDR1 LNHDA and CDR2 SQIVND (reference sequence). With 11 bases removed from V and 4 bases from J, the gap between germline ends came to 18 bases. The CDR3 runs 14 residues. CDR3 DNA: TGTGCCTGCTCTACCGCAGGTCCAAATCAGCCCCAGCATTTT. Translating gives CACSTAGPNQPQHF.

J is TRBJ1-6 and V is TRBV30, with D unclear. The CDR3 length is 17 residues. Trimming removed 4 bases from V and 0 bases from J, with 16 bases in between. Germline V gene lookup returns CDR1 GTSNPN and CDR2 SVGIG (reference sequence). The DNA of the CDR3 is TGTGCCTGGATGAAAAGGAGGTTTAGCTCCTATAATTCACCCCTCCACTTT. Translated: CAWMKRRFSSYNSPLHF.

About this clone itself: Other DNA sequences from this sample encode an identical CDR3 as well. The chain carries TRBV3-1 (or the pseudogene TRBV3-2) and TRBJ2-2, with D possibly being TRBD1 (5 bases). Germline V gene lookup returns CDR1 LGHDT and CDR2 YNNKEL (reference sequence). The V end was cut by 1 base, the J end by 6 bases, with 9 bases between. The CDR3 is 14 amino acids. CDR3 residues: CASSQGQGAGELFF. Here the CDR3 DNA reads TGTGCCAGCAGCCAAGGGCAGGGCGCCGGGGAGCTGTTTTTT.

V usage is TRBV30 and J usage is TRBJ1-3; weak D call: TRBD1 (6 bases). Trimming removed 2 bases at V and 2 bases at J, with 10 bases between. The CDR3 runs 14 residues. The germline V gene has CDR1 GTSNPN and CDR2 SVGIG (reference sequence). This CDR3 is CAWSTGKAGNTIYF. DNA for the CDR3: TGTGCCTGGAGTACAGGGAAGGCTGGAAACACCATATATTTT.

The chain combines TRBV2 with TRBJ2-5; possible D gene TRBD2, 5 bases. Trimming took 8 bases from V and 2 from J, leaving 12 bases between them. Germline-derived CDR1 and CDR2 are SNHLY and FYNNEI. There are 13 residues in the CDR3. The CDR3 nucleotides are TGTGCCAGCCTTGCGACGGGACAAGAGACCCAGTACTTC. Translated, it gives CASLATGQETQYF.

This chain uses TRBV3-1 (or the pseudogene TRBV3-2) with TRBJ2-7, with 8 bases that match TRBD1. This CDR3 is built from 20 residues. CDR1 and CDR2 from the germline V gene are LGHDT and YNNKEL (reference sequence). V was pared by 0 bases and J by 6 bases, with 22 bases of the junction left unmatched. The CDR3 is CASSQDRKGTGRMSLGEQYF. In nucleotides, the CDR3 is TGTGCCAGCAGCCAAGATCGGAAGGGGACAGGTCGGATGTCGTTAGGCGAGCAGTACTTC.

The V call is TRBV11-2, the J call TRBJ1-2, with D possibly matching TRBD1 (6 bases). The CDR3 contains 13 residues. V was shortened by 5 bases and J by 4 bases, with 11 bases between the two germline ends. CDR1 is SGHAT, CDR2 FQNNGV, per germline. As DNA, the CDR3 is TGTGCCAGCAGCCCGGGACATATCTATGGCTACACCTTC. Protein: CASSPGHIYGYTF.

The rearrangement links TRBV12-5 to TRBJ1-1; D is perhaps TRBD1 (5 bases). The CDR3 extends over 13 amino acids. Germline V CDR1 and CDR2: LGHNT, FRNRAP. Between the trimmed V and J ends, which lost 5 bases and 6 bases, there was a span of 13 bases. The CDR3 region is CASGPQGMAEAFF. In DNA, the CDR3 is TGTGCTAGTGGTCCGCAGGGTATGGCTGAAGCTTTCTTT.

CDR3 DNA sequence: TGTGCCGCTACCCTTGGGGGGAGCTCCTACGAGCAGTACTTC. It yields the protein CAATLGGSSYEQYF. The chain has TRBV6-5 and TRBJ2-7, with D maybe TRBD2 (6 bases). The CDR3 sequence is 14 residues long. Germline CDR1 and CDR2: MNHEY and SVGAGI. V dropped 11 bases and J dropped 0 bases, with 17 bases sitting between them.

The J gene is TRBJ1-2, the V gene TRBV7-9; weak D call: TRBD1 (6 bases). CDR1 is SEHNR, CDR2 FQNEAQ, per germline (reference sequence). CDR3 length: 14 residues. Trimming took off 5 bases at V and 7 bases at J, with 17 bases between the two ends. For the CDR3, the DNA is TGTGCCAGCAGCCGCGGGGGGGCGCCCCGTGGCTACACCTTC. This codes for CASSRGGAPRGYTF.

This clone was picked up one time. In nucleotides, the CDR3 is TGTGCCAGCAGTCGACCGGGACAGGGGACGTACGAGCAGTACTTC. Translating it yields CASSRPGQGTYEQYF. The chain is built from TRBV27 and TRBJ2-7, with 10 positions matching TRBD1. The J segment lost 4 bases and the V segment lost 5 bases, leaving 8 bases of the junction unmatched. The germline CDR1 and CDR2 sequences are MNHEY and SMNVEV (reference sequence). This CDR3 contains 15 residues.

Only a few counts were recorded for this clone. The genes are TRBV6-1 and TRBJ2-1; 8 positions match TRBD2. Germline assignment: CDR1 MNHNS and CDR2 SASEGT. The CDR3 is 13 amino acids. Trimming cost V 0 bases and J 12 bases; bases outside gene matches: 4. The CDR3 DNA is TGTGCCAGCAGTGAAGCGCGGGGGGATGCGCAGTTCTTC. Protein sequence: CASSEARGDAQFF.

The chain employs TRBV19 and TRBJ2-1; 16 bases align to TRBD2. The CDR3 is made up of 17 amino acids. Germline V CDR1 and CDR2: LNHDA, SQIVND (reference sequence). V was pared by 5 bases and J by 10 bases, with 11 bases of the junction left unmatched. The DNA of the CDR3 is TGTGCCAGTAGTTCTGGGACTAGCGGGAGGGCCGCCGGGGAGCAGTTCTTC. Translation: CASSSGTSGRAAGEQFF.

V and J are TRBV3-1 (or the pseudogene TRBV3-2) and TRBJ1-1; 8 nucleotides match TRBD1. V dropped 3 bases and J dropped 5; count of bases not matched to a gene: 8. The CDR3 is 15 amino acids. CDR1 is LGHDT, CDR2 YNNKEL, per germline (reference sequence). This chain's CDR3 is CASSHAGQGGTEAFF. As DNA, the CDR3 is TGTGCCAGCAGCCACGCTGGACAGGGTGGGACTGAAGCTTTCTTT.

There are a few counts of this clone. V is TRBV5-1 and J is TRBJ1-1; no definite D call. V lost 0 bases, J lost 1 base, and 10 bases lay in between. Per germline, CDR1 SGHRS and CDR2 YFSETQ. The CDR3 extends over 15 amino acids. Here the CDR3 reads CASSLGHSANTEAFF. The DNA for the CDR3 is TGCGCCAGCAGCTTGGGGCATTCCGCGAACACTGAAGCTTTCTTT.

This clone showed up just a few times. The gene calls are TRBV5-1 and TRBJ1-1; 7 bases are shared with TRBD1. V trimming: 6 bases; J trimming: 3 bases; junction bases outside the gene matches: 14. The CDR3 contains 16 residues. The germline V gene has CDR1 SGHRS and CDR2 YFSETQ. The DNA of the CDR3 is TGCGCCAGCACTGTCTCGACAGGGACCCTTGACACTGAAGCTTTCTTT. Amino acid sequence: CASTVSTGTLDTEAFF.

This sequence joins TRBV28 and TRBJ1-5; the D gene is possibly TRBD1 (5 bases). The V gene lost 7 bases and the J gene lost 2 bases, with 15 bases spanning the gap. CDR3 length: 15 residues. Germline-derived CDR1 and CDR2 are MDHEN and SYDVKM. The CDR3 spells CASISQGSGNQPQHF. CDR3 nucleotides: TGTGCCAGCATCTCCCAGGGATCAGGCAATCAGCCCCAGCATTTT.

This rearrangement joins TRBV4-1 to TRBJ1-1; 10 nucleotides align to TRBD1. Germline V CDR1 and CDR2: MGHRA, YSYEKL. CDR3 length: 16 residues. The junction had 8 bases not matched to a gene; V was cut back by 4 bases and J by 3 bases. The CDR3 region is CASSLDRGRVDTEAFF. CDR3 bases: TGCGCCAGCAGCCTTGACAGGGGGCGGGTGGACACTGAAGCTTTCTTT.

This chain connects TRBV7-8 to TRBJ2-5; D call uncertain. V dropped 5 bases and J dropped 1 base, with 5 bases sitting between them. CDR3 length: 12 residues. Germline values: CDR1 SGHVS, CDR2 FQNEAQ. The CDR3 DNA reads TGTGCCAGCAGCATTCTCCAAGAGACCCAGTACTTC. It translates to CASSILQETQYF.

The chain is built from TRBV7-2 and TRBJ2-7; tentatively, D is TRBD2 (6 bases). Trimming took 1 base from V and 6 from J, leaving 10 bases between them. The CDR3 spans 13 residues. Germline lookup yields CDR1 SGHTA and CDR2 FQGNSA. CDR3: CASSLVSRGEQYF. The CDR3 coding sequence is TGTGCCAGCAGCTTAGTGTCGCGGGGCGAGCAGTACTTC.

CDR3 nucleotides: TGTGCCAGCATCTCCCGGATTAGCGGGGGGGCCGTGTCAGATACGCAGTATTTT. This codes for CASISRISGGAVSDTQYF. The rearrangement links TRBV21-1 to TRBJ2-3; whether TRBD2, the table's D call, matches the DNA was not checked. TRBV21-1 corresponds to a pseudogene. The CDR3 is made up of 18 amino acids.

A single count supports this clone. The V gene is TRBV13, the J gene TRBJ2-1; 12 bases align to TRBD2. This CDR3 has 15 amino acids. Per germline, CDR1 PRHDT and CDR2 FYEKMQ (reference sequence). Trimming took 5 bases from V and 7 from J; bases not matched to a gene: 6. CDR3 loop: CASSPGLAGKNEQFF. In DNA form, the CDR3 reads TGTGCCAGCAGCCCCGGACTAGCGGGAAAAAATGAGCAGTTCTTC.

The chain is built from TRBV28 and TRBJ1-6; 9 bases line up with TRBD1. The CDR3 is 15 residues long. The J segment lost 9 bases and the V segment lost 6 bases, leaving 9 bases of the junction unmatched. Germline-derived CDR1 and CDR2 are MDHEN and SYDVKM. CDR3 protein: CASRSPGQGISPLHF. The CDR3 region has the DNA TGTGCCAGCAGGTCTCCGGGACAGGGAATTTCACCCCTCCACTTT.

The rearrangement uses TRBV7-3 and TRBJ2-2, with D possibly TRBD1 on 5 matching bases. CDR3 size: 15 residues. Germline CDR1 SGHTA, CDR2 FQGTGA. Trimming took off 3 bases at V and 0 bases at J, with 8 bases between the two ends. The CDR3 loop is CASSFLTANTGELFF. The CDR3, as DNA: TGTGCCAGCAGCTTCCTGACAGCGAACACCGGGGAGCTGTTTTTT. Filled out from reference TRBV7-3 and TRBJ2-2, the complete variable domain reads GAGVSQTPSNKVTEKGKYVELRCDPISGHTALYWYRQSLGQGPEFLIYFQGTGAADDSGLPNDRFFAVRPEGSVSTLKIQRTERGDSAVYLCASSFLTANTGELFFGEGSRLTVL.